The table lists the clone carrying this T cell receptor (beta chain) with many counts. TCRdb reprocessed the 5' RACE reads via MiXCR and lists one record per CDR3 protein. The profile shows about 320,000 distinct CDR3 sequences, around 15% of them singletons. The CDR3 covers 15 residues. Germline lookup yields CDR1 MNHEY and CDR2 SVGEGT. V gave up 4 bases and J gave up 3 bases; unmatched junction bases: 0. The data derive from a study of T-cell memory formation after mild COVID-19. This rearrangement joins TRBV6-2 or TRBV6-3 to TRBJ2-1; 13 bases map to TRBD2. The sample consisted of PBMCs or a T cell subset sorted from them (not recorded which). This TCR was recovered from a man aged 18 to 29 who had mild COVID-19 (a few samples of this study predate the infection). Cell type and time point are not known. The CDR3 DNA reads as TGTGCCAGCAGTTGGACTAGCGGGGGCTACAATGAGCAGTTCTTC. Residues: CASSWTSGGYNEQFF.